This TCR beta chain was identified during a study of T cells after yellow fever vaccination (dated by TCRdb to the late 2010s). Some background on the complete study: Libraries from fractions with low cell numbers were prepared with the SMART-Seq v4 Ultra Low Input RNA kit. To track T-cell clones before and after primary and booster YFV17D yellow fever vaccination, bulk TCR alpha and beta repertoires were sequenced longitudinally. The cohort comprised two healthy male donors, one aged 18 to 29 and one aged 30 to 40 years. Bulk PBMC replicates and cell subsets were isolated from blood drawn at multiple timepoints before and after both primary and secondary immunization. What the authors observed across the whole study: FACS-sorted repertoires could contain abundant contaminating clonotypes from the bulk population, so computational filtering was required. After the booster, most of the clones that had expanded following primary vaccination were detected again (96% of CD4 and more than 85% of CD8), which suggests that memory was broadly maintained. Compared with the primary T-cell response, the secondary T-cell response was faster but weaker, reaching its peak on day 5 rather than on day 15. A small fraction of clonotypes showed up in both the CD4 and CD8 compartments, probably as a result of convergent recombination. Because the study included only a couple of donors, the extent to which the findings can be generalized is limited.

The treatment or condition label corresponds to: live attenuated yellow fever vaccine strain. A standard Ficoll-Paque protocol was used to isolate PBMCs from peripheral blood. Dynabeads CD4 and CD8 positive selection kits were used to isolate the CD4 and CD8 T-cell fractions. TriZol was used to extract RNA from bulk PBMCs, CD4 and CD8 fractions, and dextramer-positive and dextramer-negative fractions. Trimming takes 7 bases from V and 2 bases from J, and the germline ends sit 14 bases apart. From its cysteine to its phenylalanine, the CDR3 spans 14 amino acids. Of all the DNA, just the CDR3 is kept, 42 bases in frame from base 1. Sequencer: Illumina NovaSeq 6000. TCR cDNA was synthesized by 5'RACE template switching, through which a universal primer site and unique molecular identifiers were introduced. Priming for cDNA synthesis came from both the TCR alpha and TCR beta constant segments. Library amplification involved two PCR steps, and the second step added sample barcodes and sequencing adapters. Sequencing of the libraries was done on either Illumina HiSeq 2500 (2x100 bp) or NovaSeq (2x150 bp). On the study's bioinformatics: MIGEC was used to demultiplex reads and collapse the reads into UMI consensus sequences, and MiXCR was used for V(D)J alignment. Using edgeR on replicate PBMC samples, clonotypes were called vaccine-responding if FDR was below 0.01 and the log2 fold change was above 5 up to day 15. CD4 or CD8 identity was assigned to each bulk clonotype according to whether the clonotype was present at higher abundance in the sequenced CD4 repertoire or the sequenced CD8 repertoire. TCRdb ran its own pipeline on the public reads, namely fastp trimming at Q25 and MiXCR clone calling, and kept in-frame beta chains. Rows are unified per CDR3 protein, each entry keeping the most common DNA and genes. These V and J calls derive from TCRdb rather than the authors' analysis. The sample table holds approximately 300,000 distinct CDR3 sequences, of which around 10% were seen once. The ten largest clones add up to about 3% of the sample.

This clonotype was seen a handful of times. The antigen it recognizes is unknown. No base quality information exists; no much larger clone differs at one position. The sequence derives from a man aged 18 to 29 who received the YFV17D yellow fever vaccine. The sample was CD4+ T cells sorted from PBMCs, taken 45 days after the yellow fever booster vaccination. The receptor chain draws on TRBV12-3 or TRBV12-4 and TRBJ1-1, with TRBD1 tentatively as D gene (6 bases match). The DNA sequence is TGTGCCAGCAACCTACAGGGTTTAAACACTGAAGCTTTCTTT. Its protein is CASNLQGLNTEAFF.